Presented here are 15 T cell receptor beta chains from one specimen sequenced in a study of cytomegalovirus exposure and HLA in healthy donors. Sequencing was performed with immunoSEQ multiplex PCR; in TCRdb, only in-frame clones are kept and a portion is missing. Altogether 200,000 or so clones are present, roughly 84% being singletons, with the ten largest covering 13%. Material: PBMCs. These receptors were obtained from a woman younger than 45 in good health and CMV-seropositive.

The rearrangement uses TRBV2 and TRBJ1-1; D not resolved. V was clipped by 4 bases and J by 0 bases, with 9 bases between them. The CDR3 is made up of 14 amino acids. Germline values: CDR1 SNHLY, CDR2 FYNNEI. CDR3 coding DNA: TGTGCCAGCAGTGTACAGAATTTGAACACTGAAGCTTTCTTT. Residues: CASSVQNLNTEAFF. Using reference TRBV2 and TRBJ1-1 for the parts outside the CDR3, the full variable domain is EPEVTQTPSHQVTQMGQEVILRCVPISNHLYFYWYRQILGQKVEFLVSFYNNEISEKSEIFDDQFSVERPDGSNFTLKIRSTKLEDSAMYFCASSVQNLNTEAFFGQGTRLTVV.

The table lists this clone with a few counts. V and J are TRBV5-1 and TRBJ2-7; 10 nucleotides line up with TRBD2. Germline CDR1 and CDR2: SGHRS and YFSETQ. The junction had 2 bases not matched to a gene; V was cut back by 4 bases and J by 4 bases. This CDR3 spans 13 amino acids. CDR3 nucleotide sequence: TGCGCCAGCAGCCCGGGACTAGCGTACGAGCAGTACTTC. Residues: CASSPGLAYEQYF.

The chain joins TRBV6-5 to TRBJ2-1, with 8 positions matching TRBD2. Germline CDR1 reads MNHEY; CDR2 reads SVGAGI. The CDR3 sequence is 15 residues long. The V gene end was trimmed by 5 bases and the J gene end by 4 bases; junction bases not matched to a gene: 7. The CDR3 nucleotides read TGTGCCAGCAGTCCTTTCCGGGGGGGTTACAATGAGCAGTTCTTC. It specifies CASSPFRGGYNEQFF.

This chain joins TRBV7-9 and TRBJ2-2; 11 bases align to TRBD2. Trimming cost V 2 bases and J 4 bases; bases outside gene matches: 3. The germline V gene has CDR1 SEHNR and CDR2 FQNEAQ (reference sequence). This CDR3 comprises 16 residues. The CDR3 region is CASSLLAGGVTGELFF. The CDR3 coding sequence is TGTGCCAGCAGCTTACTAGCGGGAGGAGTCACCGGGGAGCTGTTTTTT. Full variable domain (remainder filled in from reference TRBV7-9 and TRBJ2-2): DTGVSQNPRHKITKRGQNVTFRCDPISEHNRLYWYRQTLGQGPEFLTYFQNEAQLEKSRLLSDRFSAERPKGSFSTLEIQRTEQGDSAMYLCASSLLAGGVTGELFFGEGSRLTVL.

This clone has just one count. This chain links TRBV6-6 with TRBJ2-6; the D gene is possibly TRBD2 (6 bases). Germline V gene sequence: CDR1 MNHNY, CDR2 SVGAGI (reference sequence). This CDR3 has 16 amino acids. Between the trimmed V and J ends, which lost 0 bases and 4 bases, there was a span of 10 bases. The CDR3 loop is CASSYSAGSGANVLTF. In nucleotides, the CDR3 is TGTGCCAGCAGTTACTCGGCGGGGTCCGGGGCCAACGTCCTGACTTTC.

The chain carries TRBV2 and TRBJ2-1, with a possible D match to TRBD2 (6 bases). This CDR3 region has 15 residues. V lost 8 bases and J 0 bases, leaving 14 bases between the germline ends. Germline loops: CDR1 SNHLY, CDR2 FYNNEI. CDR3: CASRTLANSYNEQFF. Here the CDR3 DNA reads TGTGCCAGCCGAACCCTAGCGAACTCCTACAATGAGCAGTTCTTC.

The rearrangement links TRBV27 to TRBJ2-5; a possible D gene is TRBD1 (6 bases). Germline V gives CDR1 MNHEY, CDR2 SMNVEV (reference sequence). The CDR3 has 15 amino acids. Trimming took off 5 bases at V and 2 bases at J, with 15 bases between the two ends. CDR3 in amino acids: CASSTYQTGQETQYF. The CDR3 nucleotides are TGTGCCAGCAGTACCTACCAGACAGGACAAGAGACCCAGTACTTC.

Regarding this clone: At one of its ends the junction is not consistent with the germline gene, which may arise from a read error. V is TRBV7-7 and J is TRBJ2-2, with 9 bases matching TRBD1. Germline V CDR1 and CDR2: SSHAT, FNYEAQ (reference sequence). The CDR3 is made up of 16 amino acids. The CDR3 sequence: CASSLAGTGFTGELFF. The CDR3 nucleotides are TGTGCTAGCAGCTTAGCCGGGACAGGGTTTACCGGGGAGCTGTTTTTT.

The chain combines TRBV18 with TRBJ2-7, with 12 bases aligning to TRBD2. The CDR3 runs 16 residues. CDR1 and CDR2 from the germline V gene are KGHSH and LQKENI. The junction had 5 bases not matched to a gene; V was cut back by 4 bases and J by 1 base. In nucleotides, the CDR3 is TGTGCCAGCTCACTAGGGACTAGCGGGTCGTCCTACGAGCAGTACTTC. It codes for CASSLGTSGSSYEQYF. The full variable domain, rest sourced from reference TRBV18 and TRBJ2-7, is NAGVMQNPRHLVRRRGQEARLRCSPMKGHSHVYWYRQLPEEGLKFMVYLQKENIIDESGMPKERFSAEFPKEGPSILRIQQVVRGDSAAYFCASSLGTSGSSYEQYFGPGTRLTVT.

The rearrangement uses TRBV20-1 and TRBJ2-7, with D perhaps TRBD1 (6 bases). The V end was cut by 5 bases, the J end by 7 bases, with 12 bases between. Germline CDR1 is DFQATT and CDR2 is SNEGSKA (reference sequence). The CDR3 has 11 residues. Here the CDR3 DNA reads TGCAGTGCTGAGACAGGTGAAGAGCAGTACTTC. Protein product: CSAETGEEQYF.

In this sample, this clone turned up a few times. CDR3 DNA: TGCAGTGCTAGTGAGGGTGGCTACACCTTC. Translation: CSASEGGYTF. V gene TRBV20-1 combines with J gene TRBJ1-2; D not certain. The CDR3 covers 10 residues. In germline, CDR1 is DFQATT, CDR2 SNEGSKA (reference sequence). Trimming left V 3 bases short and J 7 bases short, with 6 bases between.

This clone occurred a few times. DNA for the CDR3: TGTGCCAGCAGTTACCGATCACGCAGTGCAGCAGGTGAAGCTTTCTTT. Encoded protein: CASSYRSRSAAGEAFF. V is TRBV6-5 and J is TRBJ1-1; D is undetermined. V lost 2 bases and J 7 bases, leaving 20 bases between the germline ends. The length of the CDR3 is 16 residues. From germline, CDR1 is MNHEY and CDR2 SVGAGI.

This clone was counted a single time. This sequence joins TRBV2 and TRBJ2-1; TRBD2 agrees at 8 bases. CDR3 length equals 15 residues. Germline values: CDR1 SNHLY, CDR2 FYNNEI. The trim removed 4 bases at V and 8 bases at J, leaving 10 bases unmatched. The CDR3 nucleotides read TGTGCCAGCAGTGTCTCAAGCGGGAGTTTCGATGAGCAGTTCTTC. Translating gives CASSVSSGSFDEQFF.

The genes are TRBV6-1 and TRBJ2-2, with D perhaps TRBD1 (7 bases). V lost 7 bases to trimming and J lost 4 bases, with 16 bases between them. This CDR3 region has 15 residues. Looked up from germline, CDR1 is MNHNS and CDR2 is SASEGT. The CDR3 loop reads CASIFRQGGTGELFF. As DNA, the CDR3 is TGTGCCAGCATTTTCCGACAGGGAGGCACCGGGGAGCTGTTTTTT.

The chain has TRBV5-6 and TRBJ2-1; TRBD2 might be the D (6 bases). The CDR3 is 13 amino acids. Trimming pared 4 bases from V and 7 bases from J, leaving 12 bases between. Germline values: CDR1 SGHDT, CDR2 YYEEEE. The CDR3 DNA is TGTGCCAGCAGCGCCCGACGGGGGAATGAGCAGTTCTTC. Its translation is CASSARRGNEQFF.